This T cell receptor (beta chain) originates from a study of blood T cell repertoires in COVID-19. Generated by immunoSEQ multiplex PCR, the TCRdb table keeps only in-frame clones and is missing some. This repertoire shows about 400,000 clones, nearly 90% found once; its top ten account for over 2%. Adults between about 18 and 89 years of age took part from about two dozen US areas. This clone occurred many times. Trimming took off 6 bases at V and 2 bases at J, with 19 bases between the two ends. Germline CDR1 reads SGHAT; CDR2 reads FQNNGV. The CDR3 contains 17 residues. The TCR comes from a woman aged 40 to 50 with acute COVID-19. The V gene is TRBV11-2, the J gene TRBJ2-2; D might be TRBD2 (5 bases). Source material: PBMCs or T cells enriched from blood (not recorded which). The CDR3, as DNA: TGTGCCAGCAGTGTAGAGTCGGGGTTTGGCAACACCGGGGAGCTGTTTTTT. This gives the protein CASSVESGFGNTGELFF.